The 6 T cell receptor beta chains in this list originate from one sample, sequenced in a study of cytomegalovirus exposure and HLA in healthy donors. Vbeta (60) and Jbeta (13) primers were used in the PCR. Assay: immunoSEQ multiplex PCR; the TCRdb copy retains only in-frame clones and omits some. The sample yields around 91,000 clones, roughly 84% seen once. The sequencing input was PBMCs. The source of these receptors is a young man in good health and CMV-seronegative.

The rearrangement joins TRBV19 to TRBJ1-2; TRBD1 agrees at 10 bases. The CDR3 sequence is 14 residues long. CDR1 is LNHDA, CDR2 SQIVND, per germline (reference sequence). V was clipped by 5 bases and J by 6 bases; unmatched bases: 6. Written as DNA, the CDR3 is TGTGCCAGTAGTTCGACAGGGGGCTTCAATGGCTACACCTTC. It encodes CASSSTGGFNGYTF.

The CDR3 loop reads CASISGRGIGYTF. CDR3 coding DNA: TGTGCCAGTATCTCGGGGAGGGGGATTGGCTACACCTTC. The rearrangement uses TRBV19 and TRBJ1-2; D perhaps matches TRBD1 (6 bases). Germline CDR1 LNHDA, CDR2 SQIVND (reference sequence). The CDR3 totals 13 residues. The V gene lost 7 bases and the J gene lost 7 bases, with 16 bases spanning the gap.

The chain has TRBV30 and TRBJ1-1; D uncertain. From germline, CDR1 is GTSNPN and CDR2 SVGIG (reference sequence). This CDR3 is built from 12 residues. Trimming pared 3 bases from V and 3 bases from J, leaving 8 bases between. CDR3 loop: CAWRSLDTEAFF. As DNA, the CDR3 is TGTGCCTGGAGGAGCCTCGACACTGAAGCTTTCTTT.

The chain combines TRBV7-2 with TRBJ2-1; possibly TRBD1 for D (5 bases). Germline CDR1 reads SGHTA; CDR2 reads FQGNSA. This CDR3 has 12 amino acids. V lost 8 bases to trimming and J lost 3 bases, with 8 bases between them. The DNA of the CDR3 is TGTGCCAGCGGCGACAGCTACAATGAGCAGTTCTTC. The encoded protein is CASGDSYNEQFF.

In its sample, this clone was seen a few times. CDR3 in DNA: TGCGCCAGCAGCGGGGGGTCACTAGAGGGTAACATTCAGTACTTC. The encoded protein is CASSGGSLEGNIQYF. The chain has TRBV5-1 and TRBJ2-4, with D tentatively TRBD2 (6 bases). This CDR3 comprises 15 residues. V was cut by 4 bases and J by 7 bases, with 18 bases left in between. Per the germline V gene, CDR1 is SGHRS and CDR2 is YFSETQ.

This chain's CDR3 is CASSGETSRAQFF. The CDR3 DNA follows: TGTGCCAGCAGCGGAGAGACTAGCCGGGCACAGTTCTTC. This chain links TRBV9 with TRBJ2-1; 7 nucleotides align to TRBD2. This CDR3 spans 13 amino acids. The V segment lost 3 bases and the J segment 13 bases; nucleotides outside the gene matches: 10. The germline V gene has CDR1 SGDLS and CDR2 YYNGEE.